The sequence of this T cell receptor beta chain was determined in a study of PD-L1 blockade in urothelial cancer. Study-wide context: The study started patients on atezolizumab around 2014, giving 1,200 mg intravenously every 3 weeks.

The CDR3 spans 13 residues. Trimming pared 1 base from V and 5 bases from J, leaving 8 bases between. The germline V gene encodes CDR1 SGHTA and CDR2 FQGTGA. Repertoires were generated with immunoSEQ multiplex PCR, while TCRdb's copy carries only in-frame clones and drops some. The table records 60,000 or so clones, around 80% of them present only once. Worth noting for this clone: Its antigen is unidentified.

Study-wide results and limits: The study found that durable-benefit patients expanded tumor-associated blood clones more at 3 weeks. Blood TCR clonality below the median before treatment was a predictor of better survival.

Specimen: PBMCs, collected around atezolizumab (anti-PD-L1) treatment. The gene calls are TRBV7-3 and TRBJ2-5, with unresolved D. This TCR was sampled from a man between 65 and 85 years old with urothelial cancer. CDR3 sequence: CASSLNPRETQYF. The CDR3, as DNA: TGTGCCAGCAGCTTAAATCCCCGGGAGACCCAGTACTTC.